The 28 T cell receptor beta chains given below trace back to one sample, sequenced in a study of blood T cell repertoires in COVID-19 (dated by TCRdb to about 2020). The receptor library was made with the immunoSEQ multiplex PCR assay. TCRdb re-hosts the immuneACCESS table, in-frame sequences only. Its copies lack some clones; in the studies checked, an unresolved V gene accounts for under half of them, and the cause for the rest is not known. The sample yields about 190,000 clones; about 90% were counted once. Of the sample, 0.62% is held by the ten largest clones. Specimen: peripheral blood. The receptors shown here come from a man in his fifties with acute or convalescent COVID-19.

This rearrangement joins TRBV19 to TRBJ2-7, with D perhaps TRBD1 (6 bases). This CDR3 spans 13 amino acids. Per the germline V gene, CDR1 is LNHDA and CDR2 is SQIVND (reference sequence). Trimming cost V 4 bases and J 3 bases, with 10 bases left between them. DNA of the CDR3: TGTGCCAGTAGTAGGGACACCCTCTACGAGCAGTACTTC. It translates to CASSRDTLYEQYF. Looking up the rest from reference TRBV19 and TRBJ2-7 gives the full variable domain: DGGITQSPKYLFRKEGQNVTLSCEQNLNHDAMYWYRQDPGQGLRLIYYSQIVNDFQKGDIAEGYSVSREKKESFPLTVTSAQKNPTAFYLCASSRDTLYEQYFGPGTRLTVT.

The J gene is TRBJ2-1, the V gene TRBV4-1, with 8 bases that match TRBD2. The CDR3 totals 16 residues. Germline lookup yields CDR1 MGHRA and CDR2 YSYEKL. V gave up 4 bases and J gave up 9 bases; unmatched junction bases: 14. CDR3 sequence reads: CASSPFSSGSDREQFF. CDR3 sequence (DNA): TGCGCCAGCAGCCCGTTTTCGAGCGGGAGTGACCGTGAGCAGTTCTTC.

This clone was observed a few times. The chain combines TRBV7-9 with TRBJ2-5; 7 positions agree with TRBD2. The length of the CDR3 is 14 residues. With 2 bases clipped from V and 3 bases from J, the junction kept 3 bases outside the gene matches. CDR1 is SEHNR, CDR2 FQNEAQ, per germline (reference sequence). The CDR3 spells CASSLTSGKETQYF. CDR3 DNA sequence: TGTGCCAGCAGCTTAACGAGCGGGAAAGAGACCCAGTACTTC.

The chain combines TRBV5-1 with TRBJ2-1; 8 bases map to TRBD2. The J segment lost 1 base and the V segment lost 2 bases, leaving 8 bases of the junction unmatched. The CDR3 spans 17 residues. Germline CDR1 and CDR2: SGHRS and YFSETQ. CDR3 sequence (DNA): TGCGCCAGCAGCTTCCAGCCCTTAGCGGGATCCTACAATGAGCAGTTCTTC. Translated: CASSFQPLAGSYNEQFF. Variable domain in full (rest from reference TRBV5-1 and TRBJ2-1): KAGVTQTPRYLIKTRGQQVTLSCSPISGHRSVSWYQQTPGQGLQFLFEYFSETQRNKGNFPGRFSGRQFSNSRSEMNVSTLELGDSALYLCASSFQPLAGSYNEQFFGPGTRLTVL.

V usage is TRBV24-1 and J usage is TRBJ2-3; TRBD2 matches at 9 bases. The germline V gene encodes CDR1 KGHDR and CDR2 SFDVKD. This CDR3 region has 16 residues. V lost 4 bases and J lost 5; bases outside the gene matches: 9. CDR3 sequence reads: CATSETRGGSGDTQYF. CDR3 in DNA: TGTGCCACCAGTGAGACGCGGGGGGGTAGTGGAGATACGCAGTATTTT.

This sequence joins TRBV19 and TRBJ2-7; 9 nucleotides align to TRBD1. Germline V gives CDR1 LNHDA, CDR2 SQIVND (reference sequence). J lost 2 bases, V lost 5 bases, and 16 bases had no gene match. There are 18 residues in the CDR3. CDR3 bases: TGTGCCAGTAGTGTGACAGGGGGTCTCCATGCCAGAACCTACGAGCAGTACTTC. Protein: CASSVTGGLHARTYEQYF.

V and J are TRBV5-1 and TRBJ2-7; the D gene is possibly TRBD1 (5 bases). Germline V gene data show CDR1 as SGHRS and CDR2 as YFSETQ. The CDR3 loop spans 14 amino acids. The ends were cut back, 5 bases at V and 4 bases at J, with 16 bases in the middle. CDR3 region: CASRPDQGRYEQYF. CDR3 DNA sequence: TGCGCCAGCAGACCCGACCAGGGTAGGTACGAGCAGTACTTC.

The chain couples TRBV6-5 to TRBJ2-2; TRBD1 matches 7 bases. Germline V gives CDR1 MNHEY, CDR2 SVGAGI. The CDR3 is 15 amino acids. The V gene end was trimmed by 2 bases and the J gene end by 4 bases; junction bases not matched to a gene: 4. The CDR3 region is CASSYRTGVTGELFF. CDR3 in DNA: TGTGCCAGCAGTTACAGAACAGGGGTCACCGGGGAGCTGTTTTTT.

CDR3 in DNA: TGTGCCAGCAGTGCAATTTTAGCGGGAGGGCCTTACGAGCAGTACTTC. This codes for CASSAILAGGPYEQYF. The chain uses TRBV27 and TRBJ2-7; 11 bases are a match to TRBD2. In germline, CDR1 is MNHEY, CDR2 SMNVEV (reference sequence). CDR3 length: 16 amino acids. V lost 5 bases to trimming and J lost 4 bases; unmatched junction nucleotides: 10.

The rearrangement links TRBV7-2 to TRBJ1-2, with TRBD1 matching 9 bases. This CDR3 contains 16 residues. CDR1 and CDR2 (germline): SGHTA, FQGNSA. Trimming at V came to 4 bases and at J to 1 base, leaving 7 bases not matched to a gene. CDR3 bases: TGTGCCAGCAGCTATCCCGGGACAGGGAGTAACTATGGCTACACCTTC. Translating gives CASSYPGTGSNYGYTF.

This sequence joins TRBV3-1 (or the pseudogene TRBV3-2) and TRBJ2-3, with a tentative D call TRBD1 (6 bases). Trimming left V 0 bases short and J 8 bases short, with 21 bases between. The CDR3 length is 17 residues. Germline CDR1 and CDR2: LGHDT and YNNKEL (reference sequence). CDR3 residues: CASSQEGANRVMGTQYF. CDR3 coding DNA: TGTGCCAGCAGCCAAGAAGGTGCTAACAGGGTCATGGGTACGCAGTATTTT.

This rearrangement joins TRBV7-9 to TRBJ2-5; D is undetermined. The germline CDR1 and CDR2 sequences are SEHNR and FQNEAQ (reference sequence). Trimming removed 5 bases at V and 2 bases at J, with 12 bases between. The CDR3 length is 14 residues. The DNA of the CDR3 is TGTGCCAGCAGCCCCAGTGGCGGACAAGAGACCCAGTACTTC. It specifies CASSPSGGQETQYF.

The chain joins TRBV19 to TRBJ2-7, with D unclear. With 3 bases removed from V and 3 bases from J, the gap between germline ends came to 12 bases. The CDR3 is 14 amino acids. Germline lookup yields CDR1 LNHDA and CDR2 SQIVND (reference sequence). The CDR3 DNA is TGTGCCAGTAGTATTGGAGCCGAAGGCTACGAGCAGTACTTC. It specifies CASSIGAEGYEQYF.

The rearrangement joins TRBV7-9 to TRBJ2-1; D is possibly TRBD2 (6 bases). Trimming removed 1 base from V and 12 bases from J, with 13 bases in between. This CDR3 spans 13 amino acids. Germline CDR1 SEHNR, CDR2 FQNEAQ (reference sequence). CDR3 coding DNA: TGTGCCAGCAGCTTAGGGCTTCGGGAGCGGCAGTTCTTC. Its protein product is CASSLGLRERQFF. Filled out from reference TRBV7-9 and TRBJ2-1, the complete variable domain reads DTGVSQNPRHKITKRGQNVTFRCDPISEHNRLYWYRQTLGQGPEFLTYFQNEAQLEKSRLLSDRFSAERPKGSFSTLEIQRTEQGDSAMYLCASSLGLRERQFFGPGTRLTVL.

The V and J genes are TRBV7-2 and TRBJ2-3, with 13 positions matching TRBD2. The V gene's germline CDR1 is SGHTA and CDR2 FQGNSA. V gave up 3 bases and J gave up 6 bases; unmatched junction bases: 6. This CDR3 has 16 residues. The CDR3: CASSFGLAGVVDTQYF. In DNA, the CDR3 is TGTGCCAGCAGCTTCGGACTAGCGGGAGTAGTGGATACGCAGTATTTT.

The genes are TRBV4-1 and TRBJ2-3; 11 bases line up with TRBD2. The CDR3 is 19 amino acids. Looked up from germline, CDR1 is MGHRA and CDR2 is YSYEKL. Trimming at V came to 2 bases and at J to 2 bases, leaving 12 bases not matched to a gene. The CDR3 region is CASSQNQLAGGLLTDTQYF. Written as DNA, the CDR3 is TGCGCCAGCAGCCAAAATCAGCTAGCGGGGGGTCTACTCACAGATACGCAGTATTTT.

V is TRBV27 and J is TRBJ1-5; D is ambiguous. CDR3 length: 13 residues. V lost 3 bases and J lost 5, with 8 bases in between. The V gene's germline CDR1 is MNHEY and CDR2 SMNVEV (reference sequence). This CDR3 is CASSFGVDQPQHF. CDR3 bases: TGTGCCAGCAGTTTTGGAGTAGATCAGCCCCAGCATTTT.

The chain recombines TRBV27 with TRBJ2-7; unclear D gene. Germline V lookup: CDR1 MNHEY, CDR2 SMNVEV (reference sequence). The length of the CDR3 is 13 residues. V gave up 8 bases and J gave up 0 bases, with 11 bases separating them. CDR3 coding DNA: TGTGCCAGCTCAGAGACTGACTCCTACGAGCAGTACTTC. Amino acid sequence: CASSETDSYEQYF.

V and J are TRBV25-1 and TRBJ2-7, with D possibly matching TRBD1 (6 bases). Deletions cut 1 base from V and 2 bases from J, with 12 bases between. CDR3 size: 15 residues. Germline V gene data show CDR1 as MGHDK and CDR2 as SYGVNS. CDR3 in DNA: TGTGCCAGCAGTGAATTGGGGGCCCTTCCCTACGAGCAGTACTTC. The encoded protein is CASSELGALPYEQYF.

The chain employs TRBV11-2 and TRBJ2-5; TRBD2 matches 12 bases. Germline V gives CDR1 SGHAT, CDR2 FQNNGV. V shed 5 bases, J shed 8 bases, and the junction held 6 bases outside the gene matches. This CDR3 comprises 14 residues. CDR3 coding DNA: TGTGCCAGCAGCCACGGACTAGCGGGGTACACCCAGTACTTC. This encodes CASSHGLAGYTQYF.

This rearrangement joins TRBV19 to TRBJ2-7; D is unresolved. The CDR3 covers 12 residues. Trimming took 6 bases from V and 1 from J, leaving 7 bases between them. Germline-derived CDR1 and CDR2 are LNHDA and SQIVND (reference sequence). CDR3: CASSSDSYEQYF. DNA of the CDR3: TGTGCCAGTAGCAGCGATTCCTACGAGCAGTACTTC. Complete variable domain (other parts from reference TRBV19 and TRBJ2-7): DGGITQSPKYLFRKEGQNVTLSCEQNLNHDAMYWYRQDPGQGLRLIYYSQIVNDFQKGDIAEGYSVSREKKESFPLTVTSAQKNPTAFYLCASSSDSYEQYFGPGTRLTVT.

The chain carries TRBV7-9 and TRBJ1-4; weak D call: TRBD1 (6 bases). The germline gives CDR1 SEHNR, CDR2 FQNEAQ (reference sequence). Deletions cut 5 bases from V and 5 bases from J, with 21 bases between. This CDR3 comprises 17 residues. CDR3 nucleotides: TGTGCCAGCAGCCAGGCCACCGGGACACTGGGAAATGAAAAACTGTTTTTT. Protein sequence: CASSQATGTLGNEKLFF.

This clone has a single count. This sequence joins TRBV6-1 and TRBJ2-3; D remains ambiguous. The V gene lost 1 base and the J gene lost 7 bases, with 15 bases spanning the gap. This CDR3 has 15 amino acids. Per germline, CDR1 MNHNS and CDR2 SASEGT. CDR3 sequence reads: CASSEDSILVHTQYF. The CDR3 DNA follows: TGTGCCAGCAGTGAAGACAGCATCTTGGTGCATACGCAGTATTTT.

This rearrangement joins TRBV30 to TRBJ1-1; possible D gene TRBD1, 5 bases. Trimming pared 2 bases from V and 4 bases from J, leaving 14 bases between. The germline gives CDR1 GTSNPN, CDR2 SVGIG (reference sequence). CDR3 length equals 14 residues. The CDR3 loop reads CAWSSRGGSTEAFF. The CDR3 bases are TGTGCCTGGAGTTCCCGGGGGGGTTCCACTGAAGCTTTCTTT.

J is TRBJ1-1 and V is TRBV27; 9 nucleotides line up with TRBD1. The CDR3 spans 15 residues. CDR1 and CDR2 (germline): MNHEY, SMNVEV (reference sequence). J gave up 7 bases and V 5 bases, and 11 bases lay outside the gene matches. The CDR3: CASSLLPGQGVEAFF. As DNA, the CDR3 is TGTGCCAGCAGTCTACTCCCGGGACAGGGTGTTGAAGCTTTCTTT.

CDR3 protein: CASSHHRSNADTQYF. CDR3 DNA: TGTGCCAGCAGCCATCACAGGTCTAATGCAGATACGCAGTATTTT. V is TRBV3-1 (or the pseudogene TRBV3-2) and J is TRBJ2-3; perhaps TRBD1 as D (5 bases). This CDR3 has 15 residues. The germline gives CDR1 LGHDT, CDR2 YNNKEL (reference sequence). With 3 bases removed from V and 4 bases from J, the gap between germline ends came to 14 bases.

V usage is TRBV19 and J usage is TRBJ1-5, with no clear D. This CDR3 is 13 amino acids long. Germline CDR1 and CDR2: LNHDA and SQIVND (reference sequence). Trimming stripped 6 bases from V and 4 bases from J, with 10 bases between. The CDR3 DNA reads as TGTGCCAGTAGCATGGCCGCTAATCAGCCCCAGCATTTT. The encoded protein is CASSMAANQPQHF.

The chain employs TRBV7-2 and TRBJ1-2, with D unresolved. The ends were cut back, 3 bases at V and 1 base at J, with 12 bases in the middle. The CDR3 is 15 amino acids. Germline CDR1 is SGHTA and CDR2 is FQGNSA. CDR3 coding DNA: TGTGCCAGCAGCTTGGACTTTAACATTAACTATGGCTACACCTTC. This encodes CASSLDFNINYGYTF.